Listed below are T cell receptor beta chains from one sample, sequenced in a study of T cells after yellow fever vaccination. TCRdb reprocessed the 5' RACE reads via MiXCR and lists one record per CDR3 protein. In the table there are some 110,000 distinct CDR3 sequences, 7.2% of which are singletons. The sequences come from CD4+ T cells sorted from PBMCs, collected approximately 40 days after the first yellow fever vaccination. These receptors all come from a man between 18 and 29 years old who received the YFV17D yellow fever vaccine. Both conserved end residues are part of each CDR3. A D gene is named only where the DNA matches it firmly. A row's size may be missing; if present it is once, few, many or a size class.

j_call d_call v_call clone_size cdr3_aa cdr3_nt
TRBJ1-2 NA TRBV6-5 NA CASSYSSVAGYGYTF TGTGCCAGCAGTTACTCGTCGGTGGCAGGTTATGGCTACACCTTC
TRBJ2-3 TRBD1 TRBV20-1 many CSADGQGTDTQYF TGCAGTGCTGATGGACAGGGAACAGATACGCAGTATTTT
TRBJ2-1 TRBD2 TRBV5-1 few CASSLTSVVLDEQFF TGCGCCAGCAGCCTCACTAGCGTAGTTCTCGATGAGCAGTTCTTC
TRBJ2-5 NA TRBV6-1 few CASSVEGWRQETQYF TGTGCCAGCAGTGTTGAAGGGTGGAGGCAAGAGACCCAGTACTTC
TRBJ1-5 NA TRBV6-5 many CASSYGDRYQPQHF TGTGCCAGCAGTTACGGCGACAGATATCAGCCCCAGCATTTT
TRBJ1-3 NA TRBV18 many CASSPRGQTRNTIYF TGTGCCAGCTCACCCCGGGGCCAGACGAGAAACACCATATATTTT
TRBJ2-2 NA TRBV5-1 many CASSFLGGASTGELFF TGCGCCAGCAGCTTTCTCGGGGGCGCGTCCACCGGGGAGCTGTTTTTT
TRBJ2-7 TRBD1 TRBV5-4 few CASSLAADRRDYEQYF TGTGCCAGCAGCTTGGCCGCGGACAGGCGAGACTACGAGCAGTACTTC
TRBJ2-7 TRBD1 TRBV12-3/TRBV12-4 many CASSLGTAAYEQYF TGTGCCAGCAGCCTAGGGACAGCTGCCTACGAGCAGTACTTC
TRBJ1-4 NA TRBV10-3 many CAISEVQGSEKLFF TGTGCCATCAGTGAGGTTCAGGGATCTGAAAAACTGTTTTTT
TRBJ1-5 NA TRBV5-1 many CASSPGEGPQHF TGCGCCAGCAGCCCTGGCGAGGGGCCCCAGCATTTT
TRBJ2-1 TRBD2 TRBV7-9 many CASSAQAGGNEQFF TGTGCCAGCAGCGCGCAAGCGGGGGGTAATGAGCAGTTCTTC
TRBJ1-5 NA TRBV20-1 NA CSAGAGPYSNQPQHF TGCAGTGCTGGGGCAGGGCCTTATAGCAATCAGCCCCAGCATTTT
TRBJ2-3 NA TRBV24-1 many CATSDGSSSADTQYF TGTGCCACCAGTGATGGTAGCTCCTCCGCAGATACGCAGTATTTT
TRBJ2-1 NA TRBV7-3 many CASSAQGGSSNEQFF TGTGCCAGCAGCGCACAGGGAGGGAGTAGCAATGAGCAGTTCTTC
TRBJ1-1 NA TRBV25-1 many CASSNLDRNTEAFF TGTGCCAGCAGTAATCTAGACCGGAACACTGAAGCTTTCTTT
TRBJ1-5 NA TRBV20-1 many CSAPREGQPQHF TGCAGTGCCCCCCGGGAGGGTCAGCCCCAGCATTTT
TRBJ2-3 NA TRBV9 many CASSPRPGGTDTQYF TGTGCCAGCAGCCCCCGACCAGGGGGCACAGATACGCAGTATTTT
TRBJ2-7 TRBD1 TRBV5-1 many CASSRGQGIDEQYF TGCGCCAGCAGCAGAGGACAGGGAATCGACGAGCAGTACTTC
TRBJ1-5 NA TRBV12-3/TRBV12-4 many CASSSPSRAQHF TGTGCCAGCAGTTCCCCGAGTCGGGCCCAGCATTTT
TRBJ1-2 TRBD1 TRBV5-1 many CASSLVPGGEYGYTF TGCGCCAGCAGCTTAGTTCCAGGGGGCGAGTATGGCTACACCTTC
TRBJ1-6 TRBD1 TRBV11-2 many CASSLYGTPGQGGSPLHF TGTGCCAGCAGCTTATATGGCACTCCGGGACAGGGAGGTTCACCCCTCCACTTT
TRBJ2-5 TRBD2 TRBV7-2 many CASSPASGGGQETQYF TGTGCCAGCAGCCCGGCTAGCGGGGGGGGACAAGAGACCCAGTACTTC